What follows are 29 T cell receptor beta chains derived from one specimen sequenced in a study of T cell repertoires in cytomegalovirus infection. MiXCR was run by TCRdb on the reads, yielding one entry per CDR3 protein. The data show 370,000 or so distinct CDR3 sequences, about 35% seen once. Their recognized antigens are unknown. Here the sequenced sample was cultured PBMCs, taken from culture after CMV antigen stimulation. Every receptor here comes from a human donor in good health (CMV status not recorded). Some clones in this sample may be carry-over from other donors' samples.

This clonotype was seen a few times. This rearrangement joins TRBV7-2 to TRBJ2-7, with 10 bases matching TRBD2. V was pared by 0 bases and J by 6 bases, with 5 bases of the junction left unmatched. The CDR3 runs 15 residues. The germline gives CDR1 SGHTA, CDR2 FQGNSA. The CDR3 loop reads CASSLAQASGSEQYF. CDR3 bases: TGTGCCAGCAGCTTAGCGCAGGCTAGCGGGAGCGAGCAGTACTTC.

The chain joins TRBV28 to TRBJ2-7, with 7 bases matching TRBD2. Germline trimming cut 5 bases from V and 3 bases from J; bases unmatched to any gene: 10. The CDR3 loop spans 15 amino acids. Germline V gene sequence: CDR1 MDHEN, CDR2 SYDVKM. The CDR3 is CASSPGTIGHYEQYF. CDR3 bases: TGTGCCAGCAGTCCGGGGACTATCGGGCACTACGAGCAGTACTTC.

This clonotype has more than one count but fewer than ten. CDR3 residues: CASSYGWAQETQYF. The CDR3 nucleotides read TGTGCCAGCAGTTACGGGTGGGCCCAAGAGACCCAGTACTTC. The chain carries TRBV6-5 and TRBJ2-5; D is unresolved. Trimming cost V 2 bases and J 1 base, with 8 bases left between them. Germline CDR1 reads MNHEY; CDR2 reads SVGAGI. The CDR3 contains 14 residues.

This chain uses TRBV6-5 with TRBJ2-1; 9 bases fit TRBD1. Looked up from germline, CDR1 is MNHEY and CDR2 is SVGAGI. Unmatched junction bases numbered 7, after V lost 6 bases and J lost 4 bases. This CDR3 has 15 amino acids. The CDR3 DNA follows: TGTGCCAGCAGCAAAGGACAGGGGCCTTACAATGAGCAGTTCTTC. Encoded protein: CASSKGQGPYNEQFF.

A few counts support this clonotype. The J gene is TRBJ1-5, the V gene TRBV28; 9 nucleotides align to TRBD1. In germline, CDR1 is MDHEN, CDR2 SYDVKM. The V gene end was trimmed by 2 bases and the J gene end by 7 bases; junction bases not matched to a gene: 9. The CDR3 contains 16 residues. CDR3 nucleotide sequence: TGTGCCAGCAGTTTACGTTACAGGGGGCGCCGCCAGCCCCAGCATTTT. Its protein is CASSLRYRGRRQPQHF.

This sequence joins TRBV27 and TRBJ2-7; D assignment may be TRBD1 or TRBD2 (5 bases each). This CDR3 spans 13 amino acids. Between the trimmed V and J ends, which lost 5 bases and 4 bases, there was a span of 12 bases. CDR1 and CDR2 (germline): MNHEY, SMNVEV (reference sequence). The CDR3 nucleotides are TGTGCCAGCAGTCTGGGACGGATTTACGAGCAGTACTTC. Protein: CASSLGRIYEQYF.

This clonotype was counted many times. The chain employs TRBV7-2 and TRBJ1-1, with 8 nucleotides matching TRBD1. There are 15 residues in the CDR3. CDR1 is SGHTA, CDR2 FQGNSA, per germline. V was clipped by 2 bases and J by 5 bases; unmatched bases: 7. The DNA for the CDR3 is TGTGCCAGCAGCTTAAGCAGGGGGCGAGGGACTGAAGCTTTCTTT. Its translation: CASSLSRGRGTEAFF.

This clonotype was seen a few times. The rearrangement joins TRBV20-1 to TRBJ1-1; the D is unclear. Germline CDR1 is DFQATT and CDR2 is SNEGSKA (reference sequence). The CDR3 is 11 amino acids. Trimming removed 3 bases at V and 4 bases at J, with 6 bases between. The CDR3, as DNA: TGCAGTGCTAGGATTGTCACTGAAGCTTTCTTT. It specifies CSARIVTEAFF.

The gene calls are TRBV28 and TRBJ1-6; no definite D call. The CDR3 runs to 12 residues. Germline loops: CDR1 MDHEN, CDR2 SYDVKM. V lost 8 bases to trimming and J lost 5 bases, with 7 bases between them. DNA for the CDR3: TGTGCCAGCTACAAGAATAATTCACCCCTCCACTTT. Translation gives CASYKNNSPLHF.

This chain links TRBV6-1 with TRBJ1-2; 8 bases map to TRBD1. This CDR3 contains 14 residues. Germline V gene data show CDR1 as MNHNS and CDR2 as SASEGT. After removal of 6 bases from V and 4 bases from J, the junction contained 7 bases not matched to a gene. CDR3 sequence: CASREPGGSYGYTF. The DNA for the CDR3 is TGTGCCAGCAGAGAACCAGGGGGCAGCTATGGCTACACCTTC.

The chain links TRBV27 to TRBJ1-1; D unclear. The CDR3 has 16 residues. Germline V gene lookup returns CDR1 MNHEY and CDR2 SMNVEV (reference sequence). V shed 1 base and J shed 0 bases, with 12 bases lying between them. CDR3 nucleotides: TGTGCCAGCAGTTTATGGGTTAGAGGAATGAACACTGAAGCTTTCTTT. Residues: CASSLWVRGMNTEAFF.

There are many counts of this clonotype. This rearrangement joins TRBV7-2 to TRBJ2-1; TRBD2 aligns across 7 bases. V lost 7 bases, J lost 10 bases, and 16 bases stayed unmatched. This CDR3 has 15 residues. From germline, CDR1 is SGHTA and CDR2 FQGNSA. For the CDR3, the DNA is TGTGCCAGCACCCTTCTAGCGGCCGGAGGACGGGAGCAGTTCTTC. It codes for CASTLLAAGGREQFF.

The gene calls are TRBV7-6 and TRBJ1-4; D is unresolved. Trimming cost V 4 bases and J 8 bases, with 26 bases left between them. The germline V gene has CDR1 SGHVS and CDR2 FNYEAQ. This CDR3 has 18 amino acids. The CDR3 DNA sequence: TGTGCCAGCAGCTCACGAACCTTTACGGCCAGTGGTGAGGAAAAACTGTTTTTT. Protein: CASSSRTFTASGEEKLFF.

The V and J genes are TRBV12-3 or TRBV12-4 and TRBJ1-3; D might be TRBD1 (5 bases). The CDR3 contains 16 residues. Trimming stripped 2 bases from V and 0 bases from J, with 11 bases between. The CDR3 bases are TGTGCCAGCAGTTTAATGGGGGATTCCTCTGGAAACACCATATATTTT. This translates into CASSLMGDSSGNTIYF.

In its sample, this clonotype was seen once. Being one base from a much bigger clone, this may be a read error. This rearrangement joins TRBV7-2 to TRBJ2-3, with D unresolved. TRBJ1-5 matches the DNA end more closely, so the J call is doubtful. The CDR3 is 15 amino acids. CDR1 is SGHTA, CDR2 FQGNSA, per germline. The CDR3 bases are TGTGCCAGCAGCACCTCTAGCGGGAGGGCCGAAACGCAGCATTTT. Protein: CASSTSSGRAETQHF.

The V gene is TRBV7-2, the J gene TRBJ1-5; D ambiguous. CDR1 and CDR2 (germline): SGHTA, FQGNSA. This CDR3 region has 17 residues. Trimming removed 3 bases from V and 1 base from J, with 16 bases in between. CDR3 sequence (DNA): TGTGCCAGCAGCTTCTCTCGCGGGGTGTTGAGCAATCAGCCCCAGCATTTT. Encoded protein: CASSFSRGVLSNQPQHF.

The count of this clonotype is one. The genes are TRBV6-5 and TRBJ2-6; D is perhaps TRBD2 (5 bases). Per germline, CDR1 MNHEY and CDR2 SVGAGI. The CDR3 has 16 residues. V lost 4 bases, J lost 2 bases, and 12 bases lay in between. The CDR3, as DNA: TGTGCCAGCAGTTTGGATGGAGGCGCTGGGGCCAACGTCCTGACTTTC. Amino acid sequence: CASSLDGGAGANVLTF.

The gene calls are TRBV2 and TRBJ2-1, with 7 nucleotides matching TRBD1. In germline, CDR1 is SNHLY, CDR2 FYNNEI. V dropped 4 bases and J dropped 4; count of bases not matched to a gene: 7. CDR3 length equals 15 residues. The CDR3 is CASSAWGQLYNEQFF. CDR3 nucleotides: TGTGCCAGCAGTGCGTGGGGACAGCTTTACAATGAGCAGTTCTTC.

This clonotype was found many times. V usage is TRBV7-9 and J usage is TRBJ1-2; TRBD1 agrees at 7 bases. With V trimmed by 7 bases and J by 1 base, 6 bases remained unmatched. CDR1 and CDR2 (germline): SEHNR, FQNEAQ (reference sequence). The CDR3 runs 14 residues. The CDR3 coding sequence is TGTGCCAGCATGCGGACAGGAGTTAACTATGGCTACACCTTC. Translating gives CASMRTGVNYGYTF.

This clonotype showed up many times. The CDR3: CASSQDYDSPRSTDTQYF. Here the CDR3 DNA reads TGCGCCAGCAGCCAAGATTACGACAGCCCGCGGAGCACAGATACGCAGTATTTT. This chain links TRBV4-3 with TRBJ2-3; perhaps TRBD1 as D (5 bases). V was pared by 0 bases and J by 0 bases, with 16 bases between. The CDR3 extends over 18 amino acids. Germline values: CDR1 LGHNA, CDR2 YSLEER.

This clonotype was counted ten times or more. J is TRBJ2-3 and V is TRBV7-2; TRBD2 matches 9 bases. The CDR3 loop spans 15 amino acids. Germline loops: CDR1 SGHTA, CDR2 FQGNSA. V lost 6 bases to trimming and J lost 2 bases; unmatched junction nucleotides: 6. The CDR3 coding sequence is TGTGCCAGCAGAGACCTAGCGGGACACACAGATACGCAGTATTTT. It translates to CASRDLAGHTDTQYF.

In its sample, this clonotype was seen a few times. The chain has TRBV7-8 and TRBJ1-1; unclear D gene. Germline values: CDR1 SGHVS, CDR2 FQNEAQ. The CDR3 length is 16 residues. Trimming cost V 6 bases and J 0 bases, with 17 bases left between them. The CDR3 loop reads CASSFVAAKLNTEAFF. For the CDR3, the DNA is TGTGCCAGCAGTTTCGTGGCAGCCAAGTTGAACACTGAAGCTTTCTTT.

The V and J genes are TRBV7-9 and TRBJ2-3, with D possibly called TRBD1 or TRBD2 (6 bases each). The CDR3 runs 16 residues. V was shortened by 4 bases and J by 0 bases, with 14 bases between the two germline ends. Germline loops: CDR1 SEHNR, CDR2 FQNEAQ (reference sequence). The CDR3 loop reads CASSSLWGASTDTQYF. CDR3 nucleotide sequence: TGTGCCAGCAGCTCGCTGTGGGGGGCTAGCACAGATACGCAGTATTTT.

This clonotype was counted only a few times. The gene calls are TRBV11-2 and TRBJ1-3, with 9 bases fitting TRBD1. V was clipped by 3 bases and J by 0 bases; unmatched bases: 3. Germline V gene sequence: CDR1 SGHAT, CDR2 FQNNGV. This CDR3 spans 16 amino acids. DNA for the CDR3: TGTGCCAGCAGCTTCCGACAGGGGGTCTCTGGAAACACCATATATTTT. Protein product: CASSFRQGVSGNTIYF. The whole variable domain, filled in from reference TRBV11-2 and TRBJ1-3, reads EAGVAQSPRYKIIEKRQSVAFWCNPISGHATLYWYQQILGQGPKLLIQFQNNGVVDDSQLPKDRFSAERLKGVDSTLKIQPAKLEDSAVYLCASSFRQGVSGNTIYFGEGSWLTVV.

As concerns this clonotype: A much larger clone sits a single nucleotide away, making a read error possible. V is TRBV7-2 and J is TRBJ1-5; D is ambiguous. The V gene's germline CDR1 is SGHTA and CDR2 FQGNSA. This CDR3 contains 14 residues. CDR3 loop: CASSFPGSNPPQHF. The CDR3 region has the DNA TGTGCCAGCAGCTTTCCAGGTTCCAATCCGCCCCAGCATTTT. The full variable domain, in which reference TRBV7-2 and TRBJ1-5 provide the parts outside the CDR3, is GAGVSQSPSNKVTEKGKDVELRCDPISGHTALYWYRQSLGQGLEFLIYFQGNSAPDKSGLPSDRFSAERTGGSVSTLTIQRTQQEDSAVYLCASSFPGSNPPQHFGDGTRLSIL.

This chain joins TRBV7-9 and TRBJ2-7; D gene unclear. Trimming stripped 5 bases from V and 2 bases from J, with 7 bases between. The CDR3 is made up of 12 amino acids. The germline gives CDR1 SEHNR, CDR2 FQNEAQ (reference sequence). This chain's CDR3 is CASSPDTYEQYV. The CDR3 nucleotides are TGTGCCAGCAGCCCTGACACCTACGAGCAGTACGTC.

The V gene is TRBV7-3, the J gene TRBJ2-2; 10 nucleotides agree with TRBD1. The CDR3 has 16 residues. The germline V gene encodes CDR1 SGHTA and CDR2 FQGTGA. Losses at the gene ends were 5 bases for V and 6 bases for J; bases not matched to a gene: 9. The CDR3 DNA reads as TGTGCCAGCAGCGCCGGACAGGGGGGGGGCGCCGGGGAGCTGTTTTTT. As protein: CASSAGQGGGAGELFF.

The gene calls are TRBV12-3 or TRBV12-4 and TRBJ1-5; maybe TRBD1 (5 bases). The CDR3 spans 14 residues. Trimming took off 5 bases at V and 5 bases at J, with 13 bases between the two ends. CDR3: CASSLGGGDQPQHF. CDR3 bases: TGTGCCAGCAGTCTTGGTGGGGGGGATCAGCCCCAGCATTTT.

This clonotype was counted a few times. V gene TRBV5-1 combines with J gene TRBJ2-5, with TRBD1 matching over 7 bases. Unmatched junction bases numbered 4, after V lost 0 bases and J lost 2 bases. CDR3 length equals 15 residues. Germline assignment: CDR1 SGHRS and CDR2 YFSETQ. The CDR3 DNA is TGCGCCAGCAGCTTGGGCAGGGGGAAACAAGAGACCCAGTACTTC. Encoded protein: CASSLGRGKQETQYF.